Below, 14 T cell receptor beta chains from the same sample are listed, as sequenced in a study of blood T cell repertoires in COVID-19. The protocol was immunoSEQ multiplex PCR, while the TCRdb copy is restricted to in-frame clones and leaves out a portion. Altogether about 260,000 clones are present, about nine tenths being singletons, with the ten largest covering 4.1%. The source material was PBMCs or T cells enriched from blood (not recorded which). The receptor set was obtained from a woman aged 25 to 39 with acute COVID-19.

The chain combines TRBV5-1 with TRBJ2-2; tentative D call: TRBD2 (6 bases). This CDR3 has 14 amino acids. From germline, CDR1 is SGHRS and CDR2 YFSETQ. CDR3 DNA sequence: TGCGCTTGCTCCTCGGGTCCGGGGGCCGGGGAGCTGTTTTTT. It codes for CACSSGPGAGELFF.

The chain couples TRBV19 to TRBJ1-2, with D tentatively TRBD1 (5 bases). The germline CDR1 and CDR2 sequences are LNHDA and SQIVND (reference sequence). Trimming stripped 5 bases from V and 6 bases from J, with 13 bases between. This CDR3 region has 13 residues. CDR3 sequence reads: CASSVPGSNGYTF. CDR3 nucleotides: TGTGCCAGTAGTGTCCCAGGGTCTAATGGCTACACCTTC.

The V gene is TRBV6-1, the J gene TRBJ2-7; 9 nucleotides agree with TRBD2. CDR1 is MNHNS, CDR2 SASEGT, per germline. The V gene end was trimmed by 3 bases and the J gene end by 6 bases; junction bases not matched to a gene: 3. CDR3 length: 13 amino acids. CDR3 loop: CASSDSGGGEQYF. The CDR3 DNA is TGTGCCAGCAGTGATAGCGGGGGAGGCGAGCAGTACTTC.

The CDR3 sequence: CASHSGTGANVLTF. The CDR3 bases are TGTGCCAGTCATTCAGGAACTGGGGCCAACGTCCTGACTTTC. The chain has TRBV7-2 and TRBJ2-6; unclear D gene. V lost 9 bases and J lost 2, with 11 bases in between. The CDR3 extends over 14 amino acids. Germline CDR1 reads SGHTA; CDR2 reads FQGNSA.

The chain combines TRBV28 with TRBJ2-7; D is perhaps TRBD2 (5 bases). V dropped 2 bases and J dropped 6 bases, with 14 bases sitting between them. This CDR3 contains 14 residues. Germline V CDR1 and CDR2: MDHEN, SYDVKM. The CDR3 region has the DNA TGTGCCAGCAGTTTACGGGATGGTCTCTTCGAGCAGTACTTC. Its protein is CASSLRDGLFEQYF.

This clone was seen at least ten times. The chain joins TRBV12-3 or TRBV12-4 to TRBJ2-7, with 7 bases that match TRBD2. The CDR3 covers 11 residues. V shed 3 bases and J 11 bases; nucleotides not matched to a gene: 4. CDR3 nucleotides: TGTGCCAGCAGTTTTGGGGGGGAGAAGTACTTC. As protein: CASSFGGEKYF.

This chain links TRBV9 with TRBJ2-1; TRBD1 agrees at 7 bases. J lost 0 bases, V lost 0 bases, and 9 bases had no gene match. The V gene's germline CDR1 is SGDLS and CDR2 YYNGEE. The CDR3 totals 18 residues. The CDR3 DNA follows: TGTGCCAGCAGCGTAGGCCGAGAGGGACAGAACTCCTACAATGAGCAGTTCTTC. This encodes CASSVGREGQNSYNEQFF.

V and J are TRBV9 and TRBJ2-2; D unclear. V dropped 2 bases and J dropped 7 bases, with 12 bases sitting between them. The CDR3 has 14 amino acids. CDR1 is SGDLS and CDR2 is YYNGEE in the germline V gene. The CDR3 DNA reads TGTGCCAGCAGCGTCCTAGTTAACTACGGGGAGCTGTTTTTT. It yields the protein CASSVLVNYGELFF.

The V call is TRBV3-1 (or the pseudogene TRBV3-2), the J call TRBJ2-5; 12 nucleotides align to TRBD2. V lost 3 bases to trimming and J lost 1 base; unmatched junction nucleotides: 6. The CDR3 covers 17 residues. The germline V gene has CDR1 LGHDT and CDR2 YNNKEL (reference sequence). The CDR3 region is CASSQEGLAGPQETQYF. The CDR3 coding sequence is TGTGCCAGCAGCCAGGAAGGACTAGCGGGACCCCAAGAGACCCAGTACTTC.

V usage is TRBV29-1 and J usage is TRBJ1-1; D is undetermined. V dropped 6 bases and J dropped 0 bases, with 5 bases sitting between them. The CDR3 sequence is 11 residues long. Germline CDR1 is SQVTM and CDR2 is ANQGSEA. The CDR3, as DNA: TGCAGCGTGAGTGTGAACACTGAAGCTTTCTTT. Protein product: CSVSVNTEAFF.

The J gene is TRBJ2-7, the V gene TRBV28; tentative D call: TRBD2 (5 bases). CDR1 and CDR2 (germline): MDHEN, SYDVKM. Trimming stripped 6 bases from V and 6 bases from J, with 12 bases between. This CDR3 comprises 12 residues. This chain's CDR3 is CASRASSVEQYF. The CDR3 DNA is TGTGCCAGCAGGGCTAGCTCGGTCGAGCAGTACTTC.

The V and J genes are TRBV4-3 and TRBJ2-7, with 8 bases lining up with TRBD1. CDR1 is LGHNA and CDR2 is YSLEER in the germline V gene. Losses at the gene ends were 6 bases for V and 6 bases for J; bases not matched to a gene: 10. CDR3 length equals 14 residues. CDR3 loop: CASSFETGASEQYF. CDR3 DNA: TGCGCCAGCAGTTTTGAGACAGGGGCATCCGAGCAGTACTTC.

The chain carries TRBV19 and TRBJ2-2; TRBD1 is a possible D gene (8 bases). In germline, CDR1 is LNHDA, CDR2 SQIVND (reference sequence). V was trimmed by 4 bases and J by 5 bases, leaving 14 bases between them. This CDR3 is built from 15 residues. CDR3 sequence reads: CASSKLQGGTGELFF. The CDR3 nucleotides read TGTGCCAGTAGTAAATTACAGGGGGGGACCGGGGAGCTGTTTTTT.

This chain links TRBV15 with TRBJ2-3, with 15 nucleotides matching TRBD2. This CDR3 has 18 amino acids. Germline-derived CDR1 and CDR2 are LNHNV and YYDKDF (reference sequence). Germline trimming cut 0 bases from V and 4 bases from J; bases unmatched to any gene: 5. The CDR3 nucleotides read TGTGCCACCAGCAGAGACTGGACTAGCGGGAGGGGGGCAGATACGCAGTATTTT. This gives the protein CATSRDWTSGRGADTQYF.